Below, 19 T cell receptor beta chains from the same sample are listed, as sequenced in a study of identical twins. TCRdb reprocessed the 5' RACE reads with MiXCR, giving one entry per CDR3 protein. The sample includes about 200,000 distinct CDR3 sequences, around 10% of them seen just once. Sequencing input: memory (CD45RO+) T cells sorted from blood. The receptors were sampled from a young woman in good health.

This clonotype was seen only a few times. This chain links TRBV20-1 with TRBJ2-3; the match to TRBD2 covers 13 bases. Looked up from germline, CDR1 is DFQATT and CDR2 is SNEGSKA (reference sequence). This CDR3 region has 16 residues. Trimming at V came to 4 bases and at J to 3 bases, leaving 7 bases not matched to a gene. CDR3 region: CSAISTSGGSTDTQYF. The CDR3 DNA reads as TGCAGTGCTATATCGACTAGCGGGGGGAGTACAGATACGCAGTATTTT.

This clonotype was recorded many times. V gene TRBV4-3 combines with J gene TRBJ2-4, with D perhaps TRBD1 (5 bases). V was pared by 2 bases and J by 7 bases, with 15 bases between. CDR3 size: 15 residues. Germline V gene sequence: CDR1 LGHNA, CDR2 YSLEER. CDR3 in DNA: TGCGCCAGCAGCCAAAAGCATGCAGGGATGAACATTCAGTACTTC. It is translated as CASSQKHAGMNIQYF.

This clonotype was recorded at least ten times. The genes are TRBV12-3 or TRBV12-4 and TRBJ1-5; D not certain. The V end lost 8 bases, the J end lost 0 bases, and 11 bases lay between the germline ends. The CDR3 is 14 residues long. The DNA for the CDR3 is TGTGCCAGCCGAGGACGCTATAGCAATCAGCCCCAGCATTTT. This codes for CASRGRYSNQPQHF.

This clonotype has just a few counts. V and J are TRBV3-1 and TRBJ1-2; D not certain. V lost 2 bases and J lost 4, with 5 bases in between. The CDR3 covers 12 residues. The germline gives CDR1 LGHDT, CDR2 YNNKEL (reference sequence). The CDR3 DNA reads as TGTGCCAGCAGCCAACCCTTCTATGGCTACACCTTC. It codes for CASSQPFYGYTF. Filled out from reference TRBV3-1 and TRBJ1-2, the complete variable domain reads DTAVSQTPKYLVTQMGNDKSIKCEQNLGHDTMYWYKQDSKKFLKIMFSYNNKELIINETVPNRFSPKSPDKAHLNLHINSLELGDSAVYFCASSQPFYGYTFGSGTRLTVV.

This clonotype showed up many times. The rearrangement links TRBV7-8 to TRBJ2-3; 8 nucleotides match TRBD2. J lost 4 bases, V lost 3 bases, and 3 bases had no gene match. The CDR3 loop spans 14 amino acids. Per germline, CDR1 SGHVS and CDR2 FQNEAQ. This chain's CDR3 is CASSFSGIADTQYF. CDR3 nucleotide sequence: TGTGCCAGCAGCTTTAGCGGGATCGCAGATACGCAGTATTTT.

The chain carries TRBV5-4 and TRBJ2-7, with a possible D match to TRBD2 (6 bases). The V end was cut by 4 bases, the J end by 2 bases, with 16 bases between. Germline loops: CDR1 SGHNT, CDR2 YYREEE (reference sequence). There are 15 residues in the CDR3. CDR3 loop: CASSPTPGAPYEQYF. The CDR3 bases are TGTGCCAGCAGCCCGACACCGGGAGCGCCCTACGAGCAGTACTTC.

This clonotype was seen many times. V gene TRBV12-3 or TRBV12-4 combines with J gene TRBJ1-1; a weak D match, TRBD1 (6 bases). The ends were cut back, 6 bases at V and 3 bases at J, with 11 bases in the middle. The CDR3 has 13 residues. The CDR3 bases are TGTGCCAGCAGCACAGGGATAGACACTGAAGCTTTCTTT. This codes for CASSTGIDTEAFF.

This clonotype has more than one count but fewer than ten. The chain uses TRBV20-1 and TRBJ1-1; D uncertain. CDR1 is DFQATT and CDR2 is SNEGSKA in the germline V gene (reference sequence). Between the trimmed V and J ends, which lost 2 bases and 10 bases, there was a span of 11 bases. CDR3 length: 11 amino acids. The DNA of the CDR3 is TGCAGTGCTAGACAGGTAGAATTAGCTTTCTTT. Protein product: CSARQVELAFF.

As to this clonotype: Sequence at one end of the junction differs from germline and may be a read error. The rearrangement links TRBV3-1 to TRBJ2-7; 8 nucleotides match TRBD2. The length of the CDR3 is 18 residues. Germline-derived CDR1 and CDR2 are LGHDT and YNNKEL (reference sequence). CDR3 sequence reads: CTSSPPSLYISGGYEQYF. The CDR3 DNA follows: TGTACCAGCAGCCCGCCCTCTTTGTACATCAGCGGGGGCTACGAGCAGTACTTC.

This clonotype was detected only a few times. CDR3 DNA sequence: TGTGCCAGCAGTGCCCCCGGGACAGGCTATGGCTACACCTTC. Translation gives CASSAPGTGYGYTF. The chain carries TRBV27 and TRBJ1-2; TRBD1 matches 8 bases. This CDR3 is 14 amino acids long. The J segment lost 4 bases and the V segment lost 5 bases, leaving 6 bases of the junction unmatched. Per the germline V gene, CDR1 is MNHEY and CDR2 is SMNVEV (reference sequence).

This clonotype was seen only a few times. The chain recombines TRBV20-1 with TRBJ2-1; no clear D gene. The CDR3 contains 10 residues. Germline assignment: CDR1 DFQATT and CDR2 SNEGSKA (reference sequence). Trimming cost V 7 bases and J 8 bases, with 9 bases left between them. For the CDR3, the DNA is TGCAGTGTCTTCCGGCATGAGCAGTTCTTC. Its translation: CSVFRHEQFF.

Only a few counts were recorded for this clonotype. This chain uses TRBV20-1 with TRBJ2-2, with TRBD2 identical over 10 bases. Trimming at V came to 5 bases and at J to 5 bases, leaving 2 bases not matched to a gene. The germline CDR1 and CDR2 sequences are DFQATT and SNEGSKA (reference sequence). The CDR3 loop spans 13 amino acids. CDR3 residues: CSAASGRTGELFF. CDR3 in DNA: TGCAGTGCTGCTAGCGGGAGAACCGGGGAGCTGTTTTTT.

This clonotype was seen a handful of times. The rearrangement joins TRBV27 to TRBJ2-2; no reliable D call. Germline values: CDR1 MNHEY, CDR2 SMNVEV (reference sequence). The CDR3 runs 13 residues. V lost 3 bases and J lost 8, with 10 bases in between. CDR3 bases: TGTGCCAGCAGTTTTACTGACGCGGGGGAGCTGTTTTTT. This codes for CASSFTDAGELFF.

This clonotype was counted at least ten times. The V call is TRBV20-1, the J call TRBJ2-7; 11 bases align to TRBD2. The CDR3 consists of 17 residues. CDR1 is DFQATT and CDR2 is SNEGSKA in the germline V gene (reference sequence). V lost 3 bases to trimming and J lost 0 bases; unmatched junction nucleotides: 10. CDR3 region: CSARLASGRTSSYEQYF. In nucleotides, the CDR3 is TGCAGTGCTAGGTTGGCTAGCGGGAGGACTAGCTCCTACGAGCAGTACTTC.

Of note for this clonotype: This could be a read error, since a much larger clone is one nucleotide away. The J gene is TRBJ1-1, the V gene TRBV7-9; TRBD1 matches 7 bases. Unmatched junction bases numbered 9, after V lost 7 bases and J lost 7 bases. CDR1 and CDR2 (germline): SEHNR, FQNEAQ (reference sequence). The CDR3 is made up of 13 amino acids. CDR3: CASNRQGDHEAFF. The CDR3 coding sequence is TGTGCCAGCAACAGACAGGGAGATCATGAAGCTTTCTTT.

The table lists this clonotype with a few counts. The V gene is TRBV28, the J gene TRBJ1-1; D perhaps matches TRBD1 (6 bases). The CDR3 runs 15 residues. V was pared by 1 base and J by 2 bases, with 11 bases between. The V gene's germline CDR1 is MDHEN and CDR2 SYDVKM. The CDR3 region has the DNA TGTGCCAGCAGTTTATTGCGACAGGCTAACACTGAAGCTTTCTTT. Its protein product is CASSLLRQANTEAFF.

This clonotype came up a few times. V usage is TRBV2 and J usage is TRBJ2-1; a possible D gene is TRBD2 (6 bases). The CDR3 spans 15 residues. The ends were cut back, 6 bases at V and 6 bases at J, with 18 bases in the middle. CDR1 is SNHLY, CDR2 FYNNEI, per germline. The CDR3 spells CASRKGRDPTNEQFF. CDR3 nucleotides: TGTGCCAGCAGGAAGGGGCGGGACCCTACCAATGAGCAGTTCTTC.

The V and J genes are TRBV7-9 and TRBJ2-4; D remains unclear. The germline V gene has CDR1 SEHNR and CDR2 FQNEAQ (reference sequence). The CDR3 runs 15 residues. Between the trimmed V and J ends, which lost 4 bases and 2 bases, there was a span of 12 bases. The CDR3, as DNA: TGTGCCAGCAGCTCCGCAGTCTTTTCCAAAAACATTCAGTACTTC. This gives the protein CASSSAVFSKNIQYF.

The J gene is TRBJ2-5, the V gene TRBV11-2; TRBD2 is a possible D gene (6 bases). Germline loops: CDR1 SGHAT, CDR2 FQNNGV. The CDR3 spans 15 residues. The V end was cut by 5 bases, the J end by 7 bases, with 20 bases between. CDR3 region: CASSEVGGTGGTQYF. CDR3 nucleotides: TGTGCCAGCAGCGAAGTCGGCGGGACGGGCGGGACCCAGTACTTC.